The TCR beta chain described here comes from a study of T cells in Graves' hyperthyroidism and ophthalmopathy. Clinical symptoms, serum thyroxine, TRAb, thyroid ultrasound and orbital computed tomography established diagnosis. Overall study results and limits: In the analysis, a 13 V-J model separated ophthalmopathy from stable hyperthyroidism. Within blood appeared most thyroid clonotypes that had expanded above 0.001. Ophthalmopathy was identified by the model a median 6.5 months ahead of onset.

At least ten counts were recorded for this clonotype. Its target is unknown. The investigators amplified TCR beta CDR3 regions from RNA transcripts. The TCR CDR3 first-round RT-PCR relied on the HTBI primer set. From the multiplex PCR reads, TCRdb called clonotypes with MiXCR, one entry per CDR3 protein. The profile covers more than 350,000 distinct CDR3 sequences, with under 15% appearing a single time and 32% taken by the ten largest. V lost 1 base, J lost 11 bases, and 1 base stayed unmatched. The CDR3 runs to 11 residues. Germline V gene lookup returns CDR1 SGHAT and CDR2 FQNNGV. This sequence was found in a woman aged 25 to 39 with Graves' hyperthyroidism. V is TRBV11-2 and J is TRBJ2-7; 8 nucleotides agree with TRBD2. Specimen: blood. CDR3 loop: CASSLVREEYF. Here the CDR3 DNA reads TGTGCCAGCAGCTTAGTGCGGGAGGAGTACTTC.